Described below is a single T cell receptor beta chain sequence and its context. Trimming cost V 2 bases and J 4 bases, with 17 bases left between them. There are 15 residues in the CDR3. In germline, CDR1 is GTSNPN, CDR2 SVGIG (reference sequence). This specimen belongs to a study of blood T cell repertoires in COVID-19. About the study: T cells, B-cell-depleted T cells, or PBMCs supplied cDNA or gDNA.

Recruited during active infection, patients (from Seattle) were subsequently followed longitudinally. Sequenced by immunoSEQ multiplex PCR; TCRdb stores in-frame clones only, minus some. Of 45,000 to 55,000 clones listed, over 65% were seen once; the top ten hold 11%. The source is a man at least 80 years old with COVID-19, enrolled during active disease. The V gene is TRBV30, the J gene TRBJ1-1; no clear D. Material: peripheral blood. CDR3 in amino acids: CAWSPRGAWRTEAFF. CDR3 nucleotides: TGTGCCTGGAGTCCTCGCGGCGCGTGGCGCACTGAAGCTTTCTTT.